The T cell receptor beta chain described here comes from a study of blood T cell repertoires in COVID-19 (dated by TCRdb to about 2020). The study in broad terms: Collaborator samples came from the United States, Italy and Spain and covered acute and convalescent phases of COVID-19. The material from the prospective study consisted of cDNA or gDNA derived from T cells, B-cell-depleted T cells, or PBMCs. Subjects who had been exposed to COVID-19, were actively infected with it, or had recovered from it provided the deeply sampled blood TCRbeta repertoires that made up the dataset. The repertoires were made available in a free public database intended to serve as a resource for research on the immune response to SARS-CoV-2. The samples were drawn from two sources: the first 160 participants of the ongoing ImmuneRACE study, and 1,000 to 1,500 subjects contributed by 6 global collaborators. The sample metadata nearly always contained a de-identified subject ID, COVID-19 status, age in years and sex. Where HLA class I and class II types were available, the types were taken from metadata supplied by the sample provider, not from assay-based typing.

What the study reported, not specific to this receptor: The quantity of clinical and demographic metadata differed by source and by participant and was supplied without curation.

V drops 6 bases and J drops 7 bases, leaving 16 bases in between. Via the germline V gene, CDR1 is MGHRA and CDR2 YSYEKL. The CDR3, from cysteine to phenylalanine, totals 14 residues. The CDR3 DNA has 42 bases and is translated from base 1. This clone was seen a handful of times. Its antigen remains undetermined. Base qualities are not recorded, but no much larger clone differs from it by a single base. Whole blood was collected in K2EDTA tubes by collaborating institutions according to the institutions' own protocols. For TCRbeta analysis, collaborator samples were shipped as frozen whole blood, as isolated PBMCs, or as DNA extracted from either sample type. TCRbeta CDR3 regions were amplified from genomic DNA by means of the immunoSEQ Assay, a bias-controlled multiplex PCR. For the original study's pipeline: The number of nucleated cells in each sample was estimated by amplification of reference gene primers within the assay. Sequence reads were collapsed and filtered to measure the absolute abundance of every unique TCRbeta CDR3 rearrangement. For each sample, productive Simpson clonality was calculated as the square root of Simpson's diversity index across productive rearrangements. Not all clones reach the TCRdb copy of this immuneACCESS table, which keeps in-frame sequences only. Checked studies attribute under half of the gap to unresolved V genes and leave the rest unexplained. The DNA gave D and trimming, while V, J and clone size come from that table. A total of about 300,000 clones appear in this sample, around 90% of them only once. Roughly 1.3% of the sample belongs to the ten largest clones.

The sequence derives from a man between 65 and 85 years old with acute or convalescent COVID-19. The sample consisted of peripheral blood. The chain is assembled from TRBV4-1 and TRBJ2-1, and TRBD2 may be the D gene, going by 7 matching bases. The DNA sequence is as follows: TGCGCCAGCAGACGGACGGGGGGCAGGAATGAGCAGTTCTTC. Translated, it gives CASRRTGGRNEQFF.